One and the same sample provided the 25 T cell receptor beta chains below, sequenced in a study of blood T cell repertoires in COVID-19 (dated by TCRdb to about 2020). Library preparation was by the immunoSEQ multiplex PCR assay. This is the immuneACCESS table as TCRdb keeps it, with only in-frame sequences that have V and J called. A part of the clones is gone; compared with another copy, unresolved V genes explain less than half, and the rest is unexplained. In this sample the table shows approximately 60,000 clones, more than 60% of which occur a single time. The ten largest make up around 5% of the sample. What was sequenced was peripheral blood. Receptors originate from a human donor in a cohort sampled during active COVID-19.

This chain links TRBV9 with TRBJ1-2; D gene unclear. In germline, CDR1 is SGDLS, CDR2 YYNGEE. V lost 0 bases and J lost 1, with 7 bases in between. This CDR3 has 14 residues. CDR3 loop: CASSVGRSNYGYTF. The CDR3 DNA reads TGTGCCAGCAGCGTAGGCCGTAGTAACTATGGCTACACCTTC.

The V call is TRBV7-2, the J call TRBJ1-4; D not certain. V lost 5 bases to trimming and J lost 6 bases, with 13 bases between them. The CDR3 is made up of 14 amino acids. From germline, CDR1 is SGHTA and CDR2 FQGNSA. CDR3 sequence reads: CASSPRRTDEKLFF. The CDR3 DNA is TGTGCCAGCAGCCCCCGGAGAACGGATGAAAAACTGTTTTTT.

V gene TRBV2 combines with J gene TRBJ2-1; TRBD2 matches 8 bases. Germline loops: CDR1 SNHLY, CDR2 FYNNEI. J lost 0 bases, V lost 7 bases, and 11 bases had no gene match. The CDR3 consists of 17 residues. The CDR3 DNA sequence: TGTGCCAGCAAGAGAGCGGGGGTAACGAGCTCCTACAATGAGCAGTTCTTC. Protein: CASKRAGVTSSYNEQFF.

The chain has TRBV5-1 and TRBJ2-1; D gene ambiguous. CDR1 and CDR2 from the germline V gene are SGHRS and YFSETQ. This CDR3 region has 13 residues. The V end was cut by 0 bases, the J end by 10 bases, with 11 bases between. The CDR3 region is CASSLAFAVEQFF. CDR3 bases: TGCGCCAGCAGCTTGGCCTTCGCGGTGGAGCAGTTCTTC. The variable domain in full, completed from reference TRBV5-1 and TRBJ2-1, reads KAGVTQTPRYLIKTRGQQVTLSCSPISGHRSVSWYQQTPGQGLQFLFEYFSETQRNKGNFPGRFSGRQFSNSRSEMNVSTLELGDSALYLCASSLAFAVEQFFGPGTRLTVL.

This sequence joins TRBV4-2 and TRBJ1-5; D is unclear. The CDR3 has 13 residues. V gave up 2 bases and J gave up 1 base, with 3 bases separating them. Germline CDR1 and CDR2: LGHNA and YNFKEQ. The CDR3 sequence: CASSQTSNQPQHF. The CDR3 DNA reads TGTGCCAGCAGCCAAACAAGCAATCAGCCCCAGCATTTT.

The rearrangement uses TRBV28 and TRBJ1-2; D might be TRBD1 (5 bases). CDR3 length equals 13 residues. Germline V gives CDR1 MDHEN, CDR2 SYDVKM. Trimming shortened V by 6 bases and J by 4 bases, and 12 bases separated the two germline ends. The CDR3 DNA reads TGTGCCAGCAGCAAGGTTGGGGCCTATGGCTACACCTTC. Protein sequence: CASSKVGAYGYTF.

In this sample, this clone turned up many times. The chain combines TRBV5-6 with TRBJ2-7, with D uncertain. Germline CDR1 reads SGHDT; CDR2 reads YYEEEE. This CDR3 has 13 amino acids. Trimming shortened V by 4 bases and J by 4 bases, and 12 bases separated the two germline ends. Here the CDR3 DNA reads TGTGCCAGCAGCGGGCGCCTCGGATACGAGCAGTACTTC. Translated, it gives CASSGRLGYEQYF.

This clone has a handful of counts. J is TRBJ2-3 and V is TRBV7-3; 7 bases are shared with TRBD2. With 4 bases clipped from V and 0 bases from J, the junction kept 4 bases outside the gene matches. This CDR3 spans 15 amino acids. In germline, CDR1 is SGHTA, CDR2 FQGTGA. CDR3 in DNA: TGTGCCAGCAGCTCTATGGGACTAAGCACAGATACGCAGTATTTT. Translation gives CASSSMGLSTDTQYF.

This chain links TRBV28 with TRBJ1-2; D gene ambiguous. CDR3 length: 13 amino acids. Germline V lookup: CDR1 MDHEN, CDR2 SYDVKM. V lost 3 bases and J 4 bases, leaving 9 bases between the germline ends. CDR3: CASSFRAFYGYTF. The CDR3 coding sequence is TGTGCCAGCAGTTTTCGCGCATTCTATGGCTACACCTTC.

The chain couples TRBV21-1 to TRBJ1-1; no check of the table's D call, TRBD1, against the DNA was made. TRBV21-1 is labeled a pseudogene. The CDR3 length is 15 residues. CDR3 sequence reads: CASSKGKGMNTEAFF. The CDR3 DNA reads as TGTGCCAGCAGCAAAGGTAAGGGGATGAACACTGAAGCTTTCTTT.

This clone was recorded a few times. The CDR3 protein is CASSPRTGSYEQYF. In DNA, the CDR3 is TGTGCCAGCAGCCCCAGGACAGGGAGCTACGAGCAGTACTTC. This chain uses TRBV7-2 with TRBJ2-7, with 8 nucleotides matching TRBD1. The germline V gene encodes CDR1 SGHTA and CDR2 FQGNSA. This CDR3 spans 14 amino acids. V shed 5 bases, J shed 3 bases, and the junction held 6 bases outside the gene matches.

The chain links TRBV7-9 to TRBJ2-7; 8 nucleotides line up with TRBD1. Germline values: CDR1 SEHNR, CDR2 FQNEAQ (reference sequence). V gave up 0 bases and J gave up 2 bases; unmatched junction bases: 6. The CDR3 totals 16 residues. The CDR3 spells CASSLALTGETYEQYF. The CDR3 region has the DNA TGTGCCAGCAGCTTAGCGCTGACAGGGGAAACCTACGAGCAGTACTTC.

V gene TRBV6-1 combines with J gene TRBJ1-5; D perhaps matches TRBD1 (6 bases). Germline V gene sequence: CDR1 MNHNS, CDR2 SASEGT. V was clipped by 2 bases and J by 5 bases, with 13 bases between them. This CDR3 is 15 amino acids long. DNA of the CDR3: TGTGCCAGCAGTGAAAATGTCAGGGGTGATCAGCCCCAGCATTTT. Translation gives CASSENVRGDQPQHF.

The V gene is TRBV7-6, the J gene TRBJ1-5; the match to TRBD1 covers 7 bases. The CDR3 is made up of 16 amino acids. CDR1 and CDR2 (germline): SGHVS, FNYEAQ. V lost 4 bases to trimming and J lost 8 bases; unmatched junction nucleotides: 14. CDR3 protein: CASSSPPVQGKKPQHF. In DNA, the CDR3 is TGTGCCAGCAGCTCCCCCCCGGTACAGGGGAAGAAGCCCCAGCATTTT. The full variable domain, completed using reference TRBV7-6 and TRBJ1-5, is GAGVSQSPRYKVTKRGQDVALRCDPISGHVSLYWYRQALGQGPEFLTYFNYEAQQDKSGLPNDRFSAERPEGSISTLTIQRTEQRDSAMYRCASSSPPVQGKKPQHFGDGTRLSIL.

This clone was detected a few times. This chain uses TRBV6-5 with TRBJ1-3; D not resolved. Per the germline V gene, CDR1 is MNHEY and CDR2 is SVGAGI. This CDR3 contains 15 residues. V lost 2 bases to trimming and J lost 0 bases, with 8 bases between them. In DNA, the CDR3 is TGTGCCAGCAGTTACCTGGGGAGCTCTGGAAACACCATATATTTT. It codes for CASSYLGSSGNTIYF.

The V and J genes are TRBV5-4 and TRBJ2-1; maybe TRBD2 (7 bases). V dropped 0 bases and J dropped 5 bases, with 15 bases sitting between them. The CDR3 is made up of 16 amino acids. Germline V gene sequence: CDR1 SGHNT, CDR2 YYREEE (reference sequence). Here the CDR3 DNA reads TGTGCCAGCAGCTTGGAGGCGGGGGCAACTAACAATGAGCAGTTCTTC. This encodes CASSLEAGATNNEQFF.

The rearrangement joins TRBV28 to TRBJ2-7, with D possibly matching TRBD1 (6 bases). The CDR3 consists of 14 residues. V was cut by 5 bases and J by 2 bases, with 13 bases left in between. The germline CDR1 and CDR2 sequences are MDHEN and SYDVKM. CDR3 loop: CASSRKPGAYEQYF. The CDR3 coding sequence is TGTGCCAGCAGTCGAAAACCAGGGGCCTACGAGCAGTACTTC. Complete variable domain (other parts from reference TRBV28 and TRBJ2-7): DVKVTQSSRYLVKRTGEKVFLECVQDMDHENMFWYRQDPGLGLRLIYFSYDVKMKEKGDIPEGYSVSREKKERFSLILESASTNQTSMYLCASSRKPGAYEQYFGPGTRLTVT.

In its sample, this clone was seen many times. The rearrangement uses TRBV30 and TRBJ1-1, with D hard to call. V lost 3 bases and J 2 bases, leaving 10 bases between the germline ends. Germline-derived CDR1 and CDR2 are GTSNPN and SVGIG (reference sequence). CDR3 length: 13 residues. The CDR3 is CAWRPTANTEAFF. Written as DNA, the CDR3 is TGTGCCTGGAGGCCTACAGCTAACACTGAAGCTTTCTTT.

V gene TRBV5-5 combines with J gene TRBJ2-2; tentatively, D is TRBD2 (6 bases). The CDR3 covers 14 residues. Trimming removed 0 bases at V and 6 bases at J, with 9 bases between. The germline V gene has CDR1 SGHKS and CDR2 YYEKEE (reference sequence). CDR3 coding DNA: TGTGCCAGCAGCTTGGGGAGGAGGGCCGGGGAGCTGTTTTTT. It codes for CASSLGRRAGELFF.

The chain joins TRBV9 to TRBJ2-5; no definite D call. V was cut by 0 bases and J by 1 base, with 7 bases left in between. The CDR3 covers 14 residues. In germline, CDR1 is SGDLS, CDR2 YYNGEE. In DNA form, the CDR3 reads TGTGCCAGCAGCGTAGGGCACCCCCAAGAGACCCAGTACTTC. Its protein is CASSVGHPQETQYF.

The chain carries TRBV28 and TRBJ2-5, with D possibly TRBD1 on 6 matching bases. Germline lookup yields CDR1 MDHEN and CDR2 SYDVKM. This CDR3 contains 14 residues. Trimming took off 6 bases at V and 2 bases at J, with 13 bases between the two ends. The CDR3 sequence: CASSSAGDQETQYF. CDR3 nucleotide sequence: TGTGCCAGCAGCAGCGCAGGGGATCAAGAGACCCAGTACTTC.

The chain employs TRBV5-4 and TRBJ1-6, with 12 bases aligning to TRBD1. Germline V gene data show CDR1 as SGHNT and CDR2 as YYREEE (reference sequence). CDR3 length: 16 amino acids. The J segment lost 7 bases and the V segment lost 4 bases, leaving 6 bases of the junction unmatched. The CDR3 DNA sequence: TGTGCCAGCAGCCCGGGACAGGGGGCCACGAATTCACCCCTCCACTTT. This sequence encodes CASSPGQGATNSPLHF.

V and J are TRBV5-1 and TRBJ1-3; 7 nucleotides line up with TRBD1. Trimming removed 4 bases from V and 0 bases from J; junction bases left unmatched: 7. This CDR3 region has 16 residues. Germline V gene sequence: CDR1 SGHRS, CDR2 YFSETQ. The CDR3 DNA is TGCGCCAGCAGCATAGGCGACAGGGACTCTGGAAACACCATATATTTT. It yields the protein CASSIGDRDSGNTIYF.

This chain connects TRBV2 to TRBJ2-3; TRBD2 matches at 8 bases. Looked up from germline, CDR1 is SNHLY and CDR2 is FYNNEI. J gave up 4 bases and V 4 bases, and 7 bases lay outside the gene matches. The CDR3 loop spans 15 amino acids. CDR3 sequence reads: CASSGLRAGADTQYF. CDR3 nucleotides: TGTGCCAGCAGTGGCCTCAGAGCGGGGGCAGATACGCAGTATTTT.

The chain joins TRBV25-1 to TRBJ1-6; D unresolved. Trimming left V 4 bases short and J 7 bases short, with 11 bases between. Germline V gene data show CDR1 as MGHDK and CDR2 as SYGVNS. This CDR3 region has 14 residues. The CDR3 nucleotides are TGTGCCAGCAGTGGGGTTCAGCGAAATTCACCCCTCCACTTT. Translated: CASSGVQRNSPLHF.